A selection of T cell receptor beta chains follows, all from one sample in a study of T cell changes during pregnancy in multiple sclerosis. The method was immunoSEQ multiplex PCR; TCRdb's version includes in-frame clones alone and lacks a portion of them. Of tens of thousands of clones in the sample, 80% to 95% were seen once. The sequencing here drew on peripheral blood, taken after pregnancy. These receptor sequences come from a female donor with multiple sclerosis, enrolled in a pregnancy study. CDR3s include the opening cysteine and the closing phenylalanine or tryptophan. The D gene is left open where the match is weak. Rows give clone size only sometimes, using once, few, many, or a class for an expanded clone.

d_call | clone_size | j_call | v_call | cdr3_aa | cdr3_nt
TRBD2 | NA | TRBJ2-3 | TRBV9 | CASSAGTSGFTDTQYF | TGTGCCAGCAGCGCAGGGACTAGCGGGTTCACAGATACGCAGTATTTT
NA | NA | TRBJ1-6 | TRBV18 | CASSPPTGTDSPLHF | TGTGCCAGCTCACCTCCTACAGGGACGGATTCACCCCTCCACTTT
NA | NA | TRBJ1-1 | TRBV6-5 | CASNRFGVEAFF | TGTGCCAGCAACCGATTTGGAGTTGAAGCTTTCTTT
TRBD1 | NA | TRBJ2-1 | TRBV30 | CAWSGTAPYNEQFF | TGTGCCTGGTCCGGGACAGCACCTTACAATGAGCAGTTCTTC
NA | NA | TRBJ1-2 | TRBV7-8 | CASSYGSGYTF | TGTGCCAGCAGCTACGGTAGTGGCTACACCTTC
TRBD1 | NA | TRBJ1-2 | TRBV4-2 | CASSQAGTGDGYTF | TGTGCCAGCAGCCAGGCCGGGACAGGGGACGGCTACACCTTC
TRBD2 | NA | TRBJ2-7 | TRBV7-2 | CASSYSGGGYEQYF | TGTGCCAGCAGTTACAGCGGGGGGGGGTACGAGCAGTACTTC
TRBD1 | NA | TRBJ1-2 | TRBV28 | CASRPRLQGAEGYTF | TGTGCCAGCAGGCCGCGCCTACAGGGGGCTGAAGGCTACACCTTC
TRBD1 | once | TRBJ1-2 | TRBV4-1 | CASSQGGTVPSGYTF | TGCGCCAGCAGCCAAGGAGGGACAGTCCCGTCTGGCTACACCTTC
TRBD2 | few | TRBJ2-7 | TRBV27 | CASSFRWTSRYEQYF | TGTGCCAGCAGCTTCCGTTGGACTAGCAGGTACGAGCAGTACTTC
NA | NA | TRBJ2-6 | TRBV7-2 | CASSVDYSGANVLTF | TGTGCCAGCAGCGTTGACTACTCTGGGGCCAACGTCCTGACTTTC
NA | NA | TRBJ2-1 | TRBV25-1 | CASSVDPYYNEQFF | TGTGCCAGCAGTGTAGATCCGTACTACAATGAGCAGTTCTTC
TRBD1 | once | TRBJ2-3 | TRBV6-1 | CASSGQGSGADTQYF | TGTGCCAGCAGTGGACAGGGGAGTGGAGCAGATACGCAGTATTTT
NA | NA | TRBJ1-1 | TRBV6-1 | CASSARTEAFF | TGTGCCAGCAGTGCACGGACTGAAGCTTTCTTT
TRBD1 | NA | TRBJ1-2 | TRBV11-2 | CASSSDRGPTMGYTF | TGTGCCAGCAGCTCGGACAGGGGGCCCACTATGGGCTACACCTTC
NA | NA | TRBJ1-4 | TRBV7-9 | CASNYRVGPTATNEKLFF | TGTGCCAGCAATTACAGGGTAGGACCCACCGCAACTAATGAAAAACTGTTTTTT
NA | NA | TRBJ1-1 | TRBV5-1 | CASSLASRSGAFF | TGCGCCAGCAGCTTGGCTTCCAGGTCGGGGGCTTTCTTT
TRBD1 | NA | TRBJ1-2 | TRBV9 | CASSVQNRGDGYTF | TGTGCCAGCAGCGTTCAAAACAGGGGCGATGGCTACACCTTC
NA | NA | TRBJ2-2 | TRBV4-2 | CASSHGEGAGELFF | TGTGCCAGCAGCCATGGTGAGGGGGCCGGGGAGCTGTTTTTT
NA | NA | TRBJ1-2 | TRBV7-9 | CASSSTRSSNANYGYTF | TGTGCCAGCAGCTCGACCAGGTCTTCAAATGCTAACTATGGCTACACCTTC
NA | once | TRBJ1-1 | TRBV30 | CAWSKGRVKLRTEAFF | TGTGCCTGGAGTAAGGGCAGGGTGAAGTTGAGGACTGAAGCTTTCTTT
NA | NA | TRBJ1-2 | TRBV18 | CASSPGVEGGYGYTF | TGTGCCAGCTCACCTGGCGTAGAGGGTGGCTATGGCTACACCTTC
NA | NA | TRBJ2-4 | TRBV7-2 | CASSLDIQNIQYF | TGTGCCAGCAGCTTAGATATTCAAAACATTCAGTACTTC
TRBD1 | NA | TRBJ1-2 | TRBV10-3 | CAISESLRDSYGYTF | TGTGCCATCAGTGAGTCCCTGCGGGACAGCTATGGCTACACCTTC
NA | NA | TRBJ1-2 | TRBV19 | CASSTYTENYGYTF | TGTGCCAGTAGTACGTATACAGAAAACTATGGCTACACCTTC
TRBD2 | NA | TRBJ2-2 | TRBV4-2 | CASSQGTGLAVNTGELFF | TGTGCCAGCAGCCAAGGAACAGGACTAGCGGTTAACACCGGGGAGCTGTTTTTT
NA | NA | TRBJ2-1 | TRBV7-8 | CASSLGYFPLYNEQFF | TGTGCCAGCAGCTTAGGTTACTTCCCCCTCTACAATGAGCAGTTCTTC
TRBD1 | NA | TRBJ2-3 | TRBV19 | CASSIQGGTDTQYF | TGTGCCAGTAGTATCCAGGGGGGCACAGATACGCAGTATTTT
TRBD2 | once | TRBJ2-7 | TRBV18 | CASSPTSGTQEQYF | TGTGCCAGCTCACCAACTAGCGGGACGCAGGAGCAGTACTTC
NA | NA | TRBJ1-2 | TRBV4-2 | CASSSPSTDYGYTF | TGTGCCAGCAGCTCTCCCTCCACTGACTATGGCTACACCTTC
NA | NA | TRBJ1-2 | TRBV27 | CASSSIWGGDGYTF | TGTGCCAGCAGTAGCATTTGGGGGGGAGATGGCTACACCTTC
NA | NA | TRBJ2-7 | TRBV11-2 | CASSPLQSDSYEQYF | TGTGCCAGCAGCCCTTTGCAATCGGACAGCTACGAGCAGTACTTC
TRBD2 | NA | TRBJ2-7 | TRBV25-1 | CASSEIAGGRSYEQYF | TGTGCCAGCAGTGAAATAGCGGGGGGCCGCTCCTACGAGCAGTACTTC
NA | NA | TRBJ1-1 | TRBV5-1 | CASSTVGWTEAFF | TGCGCCAGCAGCACGGTTGGTTGGACTGAAGCTTTCTTT
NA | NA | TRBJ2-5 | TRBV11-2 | CASSLRGVQGETQYF | TGTGCCAGCAGCTTAAGGGGCGTACAGGGTGAGACCCAGTACTTC
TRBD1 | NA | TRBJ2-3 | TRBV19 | CASKGTGSTDTQYF | TGTGCCAGTAAGGGGACAGGTAGCACAGATACGCAGTATTTT
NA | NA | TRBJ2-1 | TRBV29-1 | CSVEFPTPAYNEQFF | TGCAGCGTTGAATTCCCCACGCCAGCCTACAATGAGCAGTTCTTC
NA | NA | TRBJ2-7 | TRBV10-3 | CAISEDAYRASYEQYF | TGTGCCATCAGTGAGGACGCTTACAGGGCCTCCTACGAGCAGTACTTC
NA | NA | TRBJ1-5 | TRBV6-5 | CASSYSQDSNQPQHF | TGTGCCAGCAGTTACTCGCAGGATAGCAATCAGCCCCAGCATTTT
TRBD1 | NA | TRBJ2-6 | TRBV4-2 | CASSQSRGRTLANVLTF | TGTGCCAGCAGCCAAAGCAGGGGGCGCACATTGGCCAACGTCCTGACTTTC
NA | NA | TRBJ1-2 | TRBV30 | CAWSGAEGAGYTF | TGTGCCTGGAGTGGGGCAGAAGGGGCAGGCTACACCTTC
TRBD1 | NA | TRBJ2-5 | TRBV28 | CASSWTGGMETQYF | TGTGCCAGCAGTTGGACAGGGGGTATGGAGACCCAGTACTTC
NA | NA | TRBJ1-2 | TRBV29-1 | CSVDTGGQWRYGYTF | TGCAGCGTTGACACCGGAGGACAGTGGCGTTATGGCTACACCTTC
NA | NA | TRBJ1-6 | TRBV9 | CASSVDSIRISSYNSPLHF | TGTGCCAGCAGCGTAGATTCAATCAGGATCAGCTCCTATAATTCACCCCTCCACTTT
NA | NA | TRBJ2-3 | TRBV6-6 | CAGKGASTDTQYF | TGTGCGGGCAAAGGGGCCAGCACAGATACGCAGTATTTT
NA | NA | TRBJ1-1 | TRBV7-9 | CASSKQLTGGWAGNEAFF | TGTGCCAGCAGCAAACAACTGACGGGGGGGTGGGCAGGGAACGAAGCTTTCTTT
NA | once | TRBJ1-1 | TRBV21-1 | CASKPGAMVNTEAFF | TGTGCCAGCAAACCAGGGGCGATGGTGAACACTGAAGCTTTCTTT
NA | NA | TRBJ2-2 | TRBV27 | CASSLIQSTGELFF | TGTGCCAGCAGTTTAATCCAGTCCACCGGGGAGCTGTTTTTT
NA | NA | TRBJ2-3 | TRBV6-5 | CASRHRDSTDTQYF | TGTGCCAGCAGGCACAGGGATAGCACAGATACGCAGTATTTT
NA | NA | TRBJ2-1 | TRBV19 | CASSIGSSSYNEQFF | TGTGCCAGTAGTATAGGTAGCAGCTCCTACAATGAGCAGTTCTTC
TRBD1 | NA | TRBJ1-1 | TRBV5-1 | CASSLTTGVNTEAFF | TGCGCCAGCAGCCTCACGACAGGGGTGAACACTGAAGCTTTCTTT
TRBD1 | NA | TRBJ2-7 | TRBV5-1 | CASSLLPGTGRTYEQYF | TGCGCCAGCAGCCTCCTCCCCGGGACAGGGCGTACCTACGAGCAGTACTTC
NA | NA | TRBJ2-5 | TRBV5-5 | CASSPQTRETQYF | TGTGCCAGCAGCCCGCAAACTCGAGAGACCCAGTACTTC
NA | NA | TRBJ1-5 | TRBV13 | CASSLAPNQPQHF | TGTGCCAGCAGCTTGGCCCCCAATCAGCCCCAGCATTTT
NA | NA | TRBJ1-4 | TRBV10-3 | CAISESATAEKLFF | TGTGCCATCAGTGAGTCAGCTACCGCCGAAAAACTGTTTTTT
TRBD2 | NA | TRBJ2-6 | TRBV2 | CASSDQLLAGLISGANVLTF | TGTGCCAGCAGCGACCAGCTACTAGCGGGACTAATCTCTGGGGCCAACGTCCTGACTTTC
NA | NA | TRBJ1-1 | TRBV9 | CASSVGAGGNTEAFF | TGTGCCAGCAGCGTAGGTGCGGGGGGGAACACTGAAGCTTTCTTT
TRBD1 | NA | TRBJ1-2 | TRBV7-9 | CASSLGQGDGYTF | TGTGCCAGCAGCTTAGGACAGGGGGATGGCTACACCTTC